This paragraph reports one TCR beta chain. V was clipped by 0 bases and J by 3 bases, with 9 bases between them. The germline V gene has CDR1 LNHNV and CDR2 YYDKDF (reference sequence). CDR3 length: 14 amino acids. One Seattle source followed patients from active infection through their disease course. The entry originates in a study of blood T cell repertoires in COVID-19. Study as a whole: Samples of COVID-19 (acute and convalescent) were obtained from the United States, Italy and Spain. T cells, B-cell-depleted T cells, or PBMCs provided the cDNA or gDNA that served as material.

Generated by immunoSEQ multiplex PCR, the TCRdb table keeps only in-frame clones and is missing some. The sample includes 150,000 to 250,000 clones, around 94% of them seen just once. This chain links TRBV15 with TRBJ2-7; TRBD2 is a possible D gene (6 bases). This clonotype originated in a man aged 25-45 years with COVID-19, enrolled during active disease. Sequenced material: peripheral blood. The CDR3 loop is CATSRDLGLYEQYF. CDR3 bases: TGTGCCACCAGCAGAGATTTGGGACTCTACGAGCAGTACTTC.